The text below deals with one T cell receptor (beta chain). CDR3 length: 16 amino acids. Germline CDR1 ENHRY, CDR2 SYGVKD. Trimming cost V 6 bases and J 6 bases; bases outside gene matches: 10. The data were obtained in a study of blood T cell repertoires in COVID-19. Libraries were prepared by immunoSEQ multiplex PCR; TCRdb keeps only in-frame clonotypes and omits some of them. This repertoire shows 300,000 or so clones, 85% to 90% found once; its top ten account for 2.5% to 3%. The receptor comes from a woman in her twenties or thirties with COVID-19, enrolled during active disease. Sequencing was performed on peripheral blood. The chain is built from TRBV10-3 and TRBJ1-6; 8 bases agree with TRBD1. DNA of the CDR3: TGTGCCATCAGGAACTGGACAGGGCTGGGTAATTCACCCCTCCACTTT. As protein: CAIRNWTGLGNSPLHF.